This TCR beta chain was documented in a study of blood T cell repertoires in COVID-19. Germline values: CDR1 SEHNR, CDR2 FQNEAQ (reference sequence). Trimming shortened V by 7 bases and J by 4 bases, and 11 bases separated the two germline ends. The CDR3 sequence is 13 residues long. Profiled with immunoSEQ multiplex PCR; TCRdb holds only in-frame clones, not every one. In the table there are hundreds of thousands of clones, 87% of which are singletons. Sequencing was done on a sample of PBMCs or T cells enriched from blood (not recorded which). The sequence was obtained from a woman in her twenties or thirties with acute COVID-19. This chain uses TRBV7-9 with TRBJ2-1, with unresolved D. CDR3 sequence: CASMPRAYNEQFF. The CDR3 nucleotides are TGTGCCAGCATGCCTAGAGCGTACAATGAGCAGTTCTTC.